This TCR beta chain was recovered during a study of T cells after yellow fever vaccination. Study in general: When fractions had low cell numbers, they were prepared with SMART-Seq v4 Ultra Low Input.

This clonotype was found a few times. Its antigen is as yet unknown. Study results and limitations: Weaker overall was a secondary response that nonetheless peaked faster, on day 5 versus 15.

TCRdb ran MiXCR on the 5' RACE reads and lists one entry per CDR3 protein. The table has about 110,000 distinct CDR3 sequences, 8.4% seen once. CDR3 length equals 16 residues. In germline, CDR1 is SEHNR, CDR2 FQNEAQ (reference sequence). The J segment lost 7 bases and the V segment lost 3 bases, leaving 12 bases of the junction unmatched. This receptor was taken from a man younger than 45 who received the YFV17D yellow fever vaccine. The chain uses TRBV7-9 and TRBJ2-1; TRBD2 matches 7 bases. Specimen: CD8+ T cells sorted from PBMCs, collected 45 days after the yellow fever booster vaccination. CDR3 sequence (DNA): TGTGCCAGCAGCTTTATGACCGGGACTAAACCTAATGAGCAGTTCTTC. It encodes CASSFMTGTKPNEQFF.